What follows are 19 T cell receptor beta chains derived from one specimen sequenced in a study of blood T cell repertoires in COVID-19 (TCRdb year 2020). Library preparation used the immunoSEQ multiplex PCR assay. Not all clones reach the TCRdb copy of this immuneACCESS table, which keeps in-frame sequences only. Checked studies attribute under half of the gap to unresolved V genes and leave the rest unexplained. This sample has roughly 130,000 clones in its table, and more than 75% of those were observed once. 3.7% of the sample is in the top ten clones. Sequencing input: peripheral blood. These receptors were obtained from a man aged 50 or older with active COVID-19.

This clone was recorded once. J is TRBJ1-5 and V is TRBV19; 7 bases fit TRBD1. The junction had 8 bases not matched to a gene; V was cut back by 3 bases and J by 0 bases. Germline CDR1 and CDR2: LNHDA and SQIVND (reference sequence). The CDR3 is 17 amino acids. CDR3 sequence (DNA): TGTGCCAGTAGTATTGGAGGGGGCAGTTATAGCAATCAGCCCCAGCATTTT. This encodes CASSIGGGSYSNQPQHF.

The chain links TRBV25-1 to TRBJ1-4; 9 bases agree with TRBD1. Germline CDR1 reads MGHDK; CDR2 reads SYGVNS. Trimming at V came to 4 bases and at J to 12 bases, leaving 6 bases not matched to a gene. CDR3 size: 13 residues. This CDR3 reads CASSGTGVRELFF. CDR3 nucleotide sequence: TGTGCCAGCAGTGGGACAGGGGTTAGGGAACTGTTTTTT. Combining the CDR3 with reference TRBV25-1 and TRBJ1-4 gives the whole variable domain EADIYQTPRYLVIGTGKKITLECSQTMGHDKMYWYQQDPGMELHLIHYSYGVNSTEKGDLSSESTVSRIRTEHFPLTLESARPSHTSQYLCASSGTGVRELFFGSGTQLSVL.

This chain connects TRBV12-3 or TRBV12-4 to TRBJ2-5; no clear D. V lost 2 bases and J 5 bases, leaving 9 bases between the germline ends. CDR3 length: 13 residues. Here the CDR3 reads CASSLMSVETQYF. The CDR3 bases are TGTGCCAGCAGTTTAATGTCTGTGGAGACCCAGTACTTC.

The chain employs TRBV10-2 and TRBJ2-5; D might be TRBD2 (5 bases). V gave up 2 bases and J gave up 5 bases, with 15 bases separating them. The CDR3 loop spans 15 amino acids. Germline V CDR1 and CDR2: WSHSY, SAAADI. The CDR3 is CASSEEGLNPETQYF. The CDR3 DNA reads as TGCGCCAGCAGTGAGGAGGGCCTCAATCCCGAGACCCAGTACTTC.

J is TRBJ1-2 and V is TRBV30; D is unresolved. The CDR3 sequence is 13 residues long. Per germline, CDR1 GTSNPN and CDR2 SVGIG (reference sequence). V was clipped by 3 bases and J by 5 bases, with 13 bases between them. The CDR3: CAWRSSADYGYTF. CDR3 bases: TGTGCCTGGAGATCGTCAGCGGATTATGGCTACACCTTC.

The chain combines TRBV5-4 with TRBJ2-3; TRBD2 might be the D (5 bases). CDR3 size: 13 residues. The V gene lost 4 bases and the J gene lost 2 bases, with 8 bases spanning the gap. Germline lookup yields CDR1 SGHNT and CDR2 YYREEE (reference sequence). The CDR3 coding sequence is TGTGCCAGCAGCCGGGATTCCACAGATACGCAGTATTTT. This sequence encodes CASSRDSTDTQYF.

The chain has TRBV18 and TRBJ2-1; D gene unclear. V lost 5 bases, J lost 4 bases, and 9 bases lay in between. CDR3 length equals 13 residues. The germline CDR1 and CDR2 sequences are KGHSH and LQKENI. This CDR3 reads CASSGGLYNEQFF. The CDR3 DNA follows: TGTGCCAGCTCAGGTGGGCTTTACAATGAGCAGTTCTTC. Complete variable domain (other parts from reference TRBV18 and TRBJ2-1): NAGVMQNPRHLVRRRGQEARLRCSPMKGHSHVYWYRQLPEEGLKFMVYLQKENIIDESGMPKERFSAEFPKEGPSILRIQQVVRGDSAAYFCASSGGLYNEQFFGPGTRLTVL.

The chain couples TRBV6-6 to TRBJ1-4; 7 nucleotides agree with TRBD1. The trim removed 5 bases at V and 8 bases at J, leaving 8 bases unmatched. CDR1 and CDR2 from the germline V gene are MNHNY and SVGAGI (reference sequence). CDR3 size: 14 residues. CDR3 protein: CASSQRGGAEKLFF. The CDR3 DNA follows: TGTGCCAGCAGTCAGCGAGGGGGCGCGGAAAAACTGTTTTTT.

This clone was seen just once. The gene calls are TRBV5-5 and TRBJ2-4, with 8 bases that match TRBD1. Germline CDR1 reads SGHKS; CDR2 reads YYEKEE (reference sequence). Trimming cost V 3 bases and J 3 bases; bases outside gene matches: 2. This CDR3 has 14 amino acids. This CDR3 reads CASSSTGGKNIQYF. The CDR3 nucleotides read TGTGCCAGCAGCTCTACAGGGGGCAAAAACATTCAGTACTTC.

The chain employs TRBV7-9 and TRBJ2-3; 8 bases fit TRBD1. Trimming cost V 7 bases and J 0 bases; bases outside gene matches: 3. CDR1 is SEHNR, CDR2 FQNEAQ, per germline (reference sequence). The CDR3 sequence is 14 residues long. The CDR3 reads CASTGQGSTDTQYF. The CDR3 DNA is TGTGCCAGCACAGGACAGGGAAGCACAGATACGCAGTATTTT.

Only one count was recorded for this clone. The chain couples TRBV29-1 to TRBJ1-5; 7 bases fit TRBD1. J lost 5 bases, V lost 7 bases, and 8 bases had no gene match. There are 13 residues in the CDR3. Germline V gene data show CDR1 as SQVTM and CDR2 as ANQGSEA. As DNA, the CDR3 is TGCAGCGCCGCGACAGGGTTTGATCAGCCCCAGCATTTT. This translates into CSAATGFDQPQHF.

The V and J genes are TRBV7-9 and TRBJ1-2, with D possibly being TRBD1 (6 bases). This CDR3 has 15 residues. The germline gives CDR1 SEHNR, CDR2 FQNEAQ (reference sequence). Trimming removed 2 bases from V and 4 bases from J, with 14 bases in between. CDR3 bases: TGTGCCAGCAGCTTATTGGGAGCAGGGGCCTATGGCTACACCTTC. It specifies CASSLLGAGAYGYTF.

The J gene is TRBJ1-5, the V gene TRBV27, with D perhaps TRBD1 (6 bases). This CDR3 contains 14 residues. The V end was cut by 6 bases, the J end by 4 bases, with 13 bases between. Germline V CDR1 and CDR2: MNHEY, SMNVEV (reference sequence). CDR3 region: CASRPRQANQPQHF. The CDR3 nucleotides are TGTGCCAGCAGACCTAGACAGGCTAATCAGCCCCAGCATTTT.

This chain joins TRBV14 and TRBJ2-5; possibly TRBD1 for D (6 bases). Looked up from germline, CDR1 is SGHDN and CDR2 is FVKESK. This CDR3 has 15 residues. The ends were cut back, 3 bases at V and 2 bases at J, with 13 bases in the middle. The CDR3 protein is CASSQIRGQQETQYF. As DNA, the CDR3 is TGTGCCAGCAGCCAGATCAGAGGACAGCAAGAGACCCAGTACTTC.

J is TRBJ2-7 and V is TRBV14; D not resolved. The V end lost 3 bases, the J end lost 3 bases, and 9 bases lay between the germline ends. The CDR3 loop spans 13 amino acids. The germline gives CDR1 SGHDN, CDR2 FVKESK. The CDR3 bases are TGTGCCAGCAGCCAGATCCACAGCTACGAGCAGTACGTC. Translating gives CASSQIHSYEQYV.

Concerning this clone itself: This sample includes further DNA sequences coding for the same CDR3. CDR3 region: CASSLEGGANYGYTF. In DNA form, the CDR3 reads TGTGCCAGCAGCTTAGAAGGGGGGGCCAACTATGGCTACACCTTC. The J gene is TRBJ1-2, the V gene TRBV11-2; maybe TRBD1 (6 bases). The CDR3 totals 15 residues. CDR1 is SGHAT and CDR2 is FQNNGV in the germline V gene. V dropped 0 bases and J dropped 2 bases, with 10 bases sitting between them.

V usage is TRBV10-3 and J usage is TRBJ1-2; D is ambiguous. Deletions cut 3 bases from V and 0 bases from J, with 11 bases between. CDR3 length: 15 residues. Germline V gene sequence: CDR1 ENHRY, CDR2 SYGVKD. The CDR3, as DNA: TGTGCCATCAGTGAACAGACCAACGCTAACTATGGCTACACCTTC. Amino acid sequence: CAISEQTNANYGYTF.

The CDR3 here is CATSDLQSQGRQHF. In DNA, the CDR3 is TGTGCCACCAGTGATTTGCAATCGCAGGGCCGCCAGCATTTT. The rearrangement joins TRBV24-1 to TRBJ1-5, with a possible D match to TRBD1 (5 bases). The CDR3 is 14 amino acids. Germline CDR1 KGHDR, CDR2 SFDVKD. V was trimmed by 0 bases and J by 12 bases, leaving 14 bases between them.

The rearrangement uses TRBV7-2 and TRBJ2-1, with 7 nucleotides matching TRBD1. CDR1 is SGHTA and CDR2 is FQGNSA in the germline V gene. The CDR3 contains 15 residues. Germline trimming cut 2 bases from V and 9 bases from J; bases unmatched to any gene: 10. In DNA, the CDR3 is TGTGCCAGCAGCTTATTGTCTGGACAGGTCGCTGAGCAGTTCTTC. It encodes CASSLLSGQVAEQFF.